These T cell receptor beta chains were read from a single sample in a study of blood T cell repertoires in COVID-19. TCRdb's copy holds only in-frame clones and misses some; the assay was immunoSEQ multiplex PCR. The sample contains approximately 200,000 clones, 70% to 90% of which appear only once. Sample: peripheral blood. The receptors stem from a woman aged 25 to 45 with acute or convalescent COVID-19. Both conserved end residues are part of each CDR3. Each record gives: CDR3 protein, CDR3 DNA, D gene, clone size, V gene, J gene. A D gene is named only where the DNA matches it firmly. For some rows the clone size is stated as once, few or many, or as a class when expanded; others skip it.

CDR3 protein: CAGSSAGGGRNTIYF
CDR3 DNA: TGTGCCGGCAGCTCGGCCGGGGGGGGGAGAAACACCATATATTTT
D gene: NA
clone size: NA
V gene: TRBV13
J gene: TRBJ1-3

CDR3 protein: CASSTEDTDTQYF
CDR3 DNA: TGTGCCAGCTCCACAGAAGACACAGATACGCAGTATTTT
D gene: NA
clone size: NA
V gene: TRBV7-8
J gene: TRBJ2-3

CDR3 protein: CASSLLSGNQETQYF
CDR3 DNA: TGTGCCAGCAGCTTACTTAGCGGGAACCAAGAGACCCAGTACTTC
D gene: TRBD2
clone size: NA
V gene: TRBV7-8
J gene: TRBJ2-5

CDR3 protein: CASIYRTRVYNEQFF
CDR3 DNA: TGTGCCAGCATCTATCGGACTAGGGTCTACAATGAGCAGTTCTTC
D gene: TRBD2
clone size: NA
V gene: TRBV27
J gene: TRBJ2-1

CDR3 protein: CASSEAGGVEEQYF
CDR3 DNA: TGTGCCAGCAGCGAAGCGGGAGGAGTTGAAGAGCAGTACTTC
D gene: TRBD2
clone size: NA
V gene: TRBV3-1/TRBV3-2
J gene: TRBJ2-7

CDR3 protein: CASSQYYRYRGQYF
CDR3 DNA: TGCGCCAGCAGCCAATACTATAGGTACCGCGGGCAGTACTTC
D gene: NA
clone size: NA
V gene: TRBV4-1
J gene: TRBJ2-7

CDR3 protein: CASSLGQGGNSPLHF
CDR3 DNA: TGTGCCAGCAGCCTCGGACAGGGTGGGAACTCACCCCTCCACTTT
D gene: TRBD1
clone size: few
V gene: TRBV7-6
J gene: TRBJ1-6

CDR3 protein: CASGRGGEYGYTF
CDR3 DNA: TGTGCCAGCGGAAGGGGGGGGGAGTATGGCTACACCTTC
D gene: NA
clone size: NA
V gene: TRBV6-5
J gene: TRBJ1-2

CDR3 protein: CATNSEGTAEGSWGYTF
CDR3 DNA: TGTGCCACCAACTCCGAGGGGACAGCCGAGGGTTCTTGGGGCTACACCTTC
D gene: TRBD1
clone size: NA
V gene: TRBV24-1
J gene: TRBJ1-2

CDR3 protein: CASSVRWDGSPSHEQFF
CDR3 DNA: TGTGCCAGCAGCGTTCGTTGGGACGGGAGCCCGTCGCATGAGCAGTTCTTC
D gene: NA
clone size: NA
V gene: TRBV9
J gene: TRBJ2-1

CDR3 protein: CASSVSNIQGAGGNTIYF
CDR3 DNA: TGTGCCAGCAGCGTTTCTAACATCCAGGGGGCAGGTGGAAACACCATATATTTT
D gene: TRBD1
clone size: once
V gene: TRBV7-9
J gene: TRBJ1-3

CDR3 protein: CASSERSRNTGELFF
CDR3 DNA: TGCGCCAGCAGCGAGCGGAGCCGGAACACCGGGGAGCTGTTTTTT
D gene: NA
clone size: NA
V gene: TRBV5-1
J gene: TRBJ2-2